A selection of T cell receptor beta chains follows, all from one sample in a study of glioma-infiltrating T cells. TCRdb re-called the multiplex PCR reads through MiXCR, storing one row per CDR3 protein. The sample contains 90,000 to 100,000 distinct CDR3 sequences, roughly 40% of which appear only once. The source material was glioma tissue, nonneoplastic brain tissue, or PBMCs (not recorded which). These TCRs come from a human donor with low-grade glioma or glioblastoma, undergoing nonglioma brain surgery, or in good health (not recorded which). The CDR3 runs from the conserved cysteine through the conserved F or W. D genes are given only for firm matches. Part of the rows lack a size; the others show once, few, many or a class for expanded clones.

many,TRBD1,TRBV18,TRBJ2-7,CASSPPRQGAYEQYF,TGTGCCAGCTCACCACCAAGACAGGGGGCCTACGAGCAGTACTTC
-,-,TRBV30,TRBJ2-7,CAWSPPGVVSYSTYEQYF,TGTGCCTGGAGTCCCCCGGGGGTTGTAAGTTATTCCACCTACGAGCAGTACTTC
many,-,TRBV15,TRBJ2-5,CATSRDGQPQETQYF,TGTGCCACCAGCAGAGATGGACAGCCGCAAGAGACCCAGTACTTC
many,TRBD1,TRBV28,TRBJ2-7,CASSTRTGIIEQYF,TGTGCCAGCAGTACAAGGACAGGGATCATCGAGCAGTACTTC
large,-,TRBV6-5,TRBJ1-1,CASSYNDPSDTEAFF,TGTGCCAGCAGTTATAATGATCCTTCGGACACTGAAGCTTTCTTT
many,-,TRBV19,TRBJ1-2,CASSPTGSPIYGYTF,TGTGCCAGTAGCCCGACAGGCAGCCCCATCTATGGCTACACCTTC
-,TRBD1,TRBV18,TRBJ2-3,CASSPHDRGDGTQYF,TGTGCCAGCTCACCACATGACAGGGGAGACGGTACGCAGTATTTT
many,-,TRBV19,TRBJ1-2,CASTDFYGYTF,TGTGCCTCGACGGATTTCTATGGCTACACCTTC
many,TRBD1,TRBV7-6,TRBJ1-4,CASSLDFRGEKLFF,TGTGCCAGCAGCTTAGACTTCAGGGGGGAAAAACTGTTTTTT
-,-,TRBV29-1,TRBJ1-4,CSGLGPGNEKLFF,TGCAGCGGTCTGGGGCCAGGGAATGAAAAACTGTTTTTT
many,TRBD2,TRBV15,TRBJ2-3,CATSRDRAGGNTDTQYF,TGTGCCACCAGCAGAGATCGGGCGGGGGGAAACACAGATACGCAGTATTTT
many,-,TRBV29-1,TRBJ2-7,CSVGDQALRGYEQYF,TGCAGCGTGGGGGACCAAGCCTTAAGAGGCTACGAGCAGTACTTC
many,-,TRBV2,TRBJ1-4,CASSERGATNEKLFF,TGTGCCAGCAGCGAACGAGGAGCAACTAATGAAAAACTGTTTTTT
many,-,TRBV2,TRBJ1-1,CASSQGWYTEAFF,TGTGCCAGCAGTCAGGGGTGGTACACTGAAGCTTTCTTT
-,TRBD1,TRBV4-1,TRBJ1-2,CTSSPTGNYGYTF,TGCACCAGCAGCCCGACAGGGAACTATGGCTACACCTTC
many,-,TRBV19,TRBJ1-4,CASKQAEKLFF,TGTGCCAGTAAACAGGCAGAAAAACTGTTTTTT
many,-,TRBV6-1,TRBJ2-7,CASRPGLIYADEQYF,TGTGCCAGCAGACCGGGCCTAATTTATGCCGACGAGCAGTACTTC
many,-,TRBV2,TRBJ2-3,CARTTGSGDTQYF,TGTGCCAGAACAACAGGGTCAGGAGATACGCAGTATTTT
many,-,TRBV12-3/TRBV12-4,TRBJ2-3,CASRPTVLTTDTQYF,TGTGCCAGCAGACCCACAGTCCTGACCACAGATACGCAGTATTTT
many,TRBD2,TRBV5-1,TRBJ2-1,CASSLVGGRAGYNEQFF,TGCGCCAGCAGCTTGGTTGGCGGGAGAGCGGGGTACAATGAGCAGTTCTTC
-,TRBD2,TRBV6-4,TRBJ2-7,CASSLSSGVAYEQYF,TGTGCCAGCAGTTTGTCTAGCGGGGTTGCCTACGAGCAGTACTTC
-,-,TRBV5-1,TRBJ2-6,CASSFASLSVANVLTF,TGCGCCAGCAGCTTTGCGTCCCTCTCTGTGGCCAACGTCCTGACTTTC
many,-,TRBV7-9,TRBJ2-3,CASSPKRRFRDTQYF,TGTGCCAGCAGCCCTAAACGTAGATTCCGAGATACGCAGTATTTT
-,TRBD2,TRBV6-1,TRBJ2-1,CASSKDEGLAGVHNNEQFF,TGTGCCAGCAGTAAGGACGAGGGACTAGCAGGAGTCCACAACAATGAGCAGTTCTTC
-,-,TRBV7-9,TRBJ1-5,CARSLNGGTQPQHF,TGTGCCAGAAGCTTAAACGGGGGGACTCAGCCACAGCATTTT
-,-,TRBV13,TRBJ2-2,CASSLFLPGEQFF,TGTGCCAGCAGCCTATTTCTCCCCGGGGAGCAGTTTTTT
many,TRBD2,TRBV12-3/TRBV12-4,TRBJ2-5,CATKSAGGAQETQYF,TGTGCCACCAAGTCAGCGGGAGGAGCCCAAGAGACCCAGTACTTC
-,-,TRBV20-1,TRBJ1-1,CSSGRAATEAFF,TGCAGTTCTGGGAGGGCGGCCACTGAAGCTTTCTTT
many,-,TRBV12-5,TRBJ2-1,CASGSRTDNEQFF,TGTGCTAGTGGATCTCGGACGGACAATGAGCAGTTCTTC
-,TRBD1,TRBV7-2,TRBJ2-1,CVRSFPTGVQFF,TGTGTCAGAAGCTTCCCGACAGGGGTGCAGTTCTTC
-,-,TRBV4-2,TRBJ1-1,CASSQDGGTEALF,TGTGCCAGCAGCCAAGATGGGGGGACTGAAGCTCTCTTT
-,TRBD2,TRBV9,TRBJ2-5,CASSGGTRGQETQYF,TGTGCCAGCAGCGGCGGGACTAGGGGACAAGAGACCCAGTACTTC
many,-,TRBV2,TRBJ1-5,CASSEQGNQPQHF,TGTGCCAGCAGTGAACAGGGGAATCAGCCCCAGCATTTT
few,TRBD2,TRBV29-1,TRBJ2-1,CSVDGREGQLGNEQFF,TGCAGCGTTGATGGGCGGGAGGGCCAATTGGGCAATGAGCAGTTCTTC
many,-,TRBV2,TRBJ1-5,CASSGGRSNQPQHF,TGTGCCAGCAGTGGGGGCAGGAGTAATCAGCCCCAGCATTTT